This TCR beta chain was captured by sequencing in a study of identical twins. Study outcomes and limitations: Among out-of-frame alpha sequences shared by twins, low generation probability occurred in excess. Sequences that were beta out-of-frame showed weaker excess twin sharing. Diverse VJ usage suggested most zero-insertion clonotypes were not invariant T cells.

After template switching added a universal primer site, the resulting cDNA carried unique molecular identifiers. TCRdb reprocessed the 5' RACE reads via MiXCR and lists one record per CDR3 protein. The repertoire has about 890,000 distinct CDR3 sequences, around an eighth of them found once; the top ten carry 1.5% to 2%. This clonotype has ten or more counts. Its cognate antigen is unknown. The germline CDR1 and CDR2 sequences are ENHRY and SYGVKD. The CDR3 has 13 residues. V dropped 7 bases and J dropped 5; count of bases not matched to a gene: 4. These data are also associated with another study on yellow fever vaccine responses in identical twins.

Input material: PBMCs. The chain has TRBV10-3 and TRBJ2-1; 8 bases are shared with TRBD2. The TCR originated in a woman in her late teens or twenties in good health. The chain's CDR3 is CAIKKAGDNEQFF. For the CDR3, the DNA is TGTGCCATCAAAAAAGCGGGAGACAATGAGCAGTTCTTC.